This T cell receptor beta chain was observed in a study of CD8 T cells in ankylosing spondylitis. Overall study results and limits: Clones linked to disease, bearing a CD8+ phenotype, were relatively rare in peripheral blood. Blood from ankylosing spondylitis patients appeared to carry a characteristic eight-variant TCR beta motif.

The sample holds one count of this clonotype. The antigen remains undetermined. TCRdb used MiXCR to reprocess the 5' RACE reads, holding one entry per CDR3 protein. The sample holds around 890,000 distinct CDR3 sequences; roughly 10% are singletons and the top ten take 0.51%. CDR1 is MDHEN and CDR2 is SYDVKM in the germline V gene. This CDR3 has 13 amino acids. Trimming left V 3 bases short and J 2 bases short, with 8 bases between. The chain has TRBV28 and TRBJ2-7; D not certain. This receptor was taken from a male donor with ankylosing spondylitis. The material sequenced was blood, either unsorted or a sorted T cell fraction (not recorded which). This CDR3 reads CASSFTSTYEQYF. CDR3 sequence (DNA): TGTGCCAGCAGTTTTACAAGTACCTACGAGCAGTACTTC.